One and the same sample provided the 10 T cell receptor beta chains below, sequenced in a study of T-cell memory formation after mild COVID-19 (dated by TCRdb to about 2021). Libraries came from 5' RACE. TCRdb names Illumina NovaSeq 6000 as the instrument used. TCRdb trimmed the raw reads at Q25, called clones with MiXCR and kept productive beta chains. Identical CDR3 protein sequences are pooled into one entry, listed with their most common genes and DNA. Present in this sample are about 470,000 distinct CDR3 sequences, roughly 25% of which were seen just once. Approximately 13% of the sample is taken by the ten largest. The source material was PBMCs or a T cell subset sorted from them (not recorded which). The receptors stem from an adult woman who had mild COVID-19 (a few samples of this study predate the infection). The sample titles of this study are shuffled in the database, so cell type and time point are left out; the donor was told from shared clones.

The rearrangement joins TRBV5-5 to TRBJ2-3; D remains unclear. This CDR3 is 14 amino acids long. The V gene's germline CDR1 is SGHKS and CDR2 YYEKEE (reference sequence). Trimming took off 2 bases at V and 6 bases at J, with 13 bases between the two ends. The chain's CDR3 is CASSLRHLMDTQYF. The CDR3 DNA reads TGTGCCAGCAGCTTAAGGCACCTCATGGATACGCAGTATTTT.

This clonotype was seen more than once but under ten times. The chain has TRBV5-1 and TRBJ2-5; D possibly corresponds to TRBD2 (7 bases). V was shortened by 0 bases and J by 5 bases, with 11 bases between the two germline ends. This CDR3 region has 14 residues. Germline assignment: CDR1 SGHRS and CDR2 YFSETQ. CDR3 residues: CASSLEQGGETQYF. In DNA form, the CDR3 reads TGCGCCAGCAGCTTGGAACAGGGAGGGGAGACCCAGTACTTC.

Ten or more counts support this clonotype. The rearrangement links TRBV12-3 or TRBV12-4 to TRBJ2-7; D is ambiguous. The CDR3 spans 13 residues. V was pared by 3 bases and J by 0 bases, with 6 bases between. CDR3: CASSFGDSYEQYF. The CDR3 nucleotides are TGTGCCAGCAGTTTTGGGGACTCCTACGAGCAGTACTTC.

The table lists this clonotype with a few counts. The genes are TRBV6-6 and TRBJ2-7; 8 positions match TRBD1. CDR1 is MNHNY and CDR2 is SVGAGI in the germline V gene (reference sequence). The CDR3 extends over 16 amino acids. After removal of 6 bases from V and 3 bases from J, the junction contained 13 bases not matched to a gene. The CDR3 DNA follows: TGTGCCAGCAGCCGACTCGGGACAGGAGCGGTCTACGAGCAGTACTTC. Its translation is CASSRLGTGAVYEQYF.

This clonotype was found a few times. The V and J genes are TRBV4-2 and TRBJ2-7, with D maybe TRBD2 (6 bases). The CDR3 is 13 residues long. The V end was cut by 1 base, the J end by 2 bases, with 6 bases between. Per germline, CDR1 LGHNA and CDR2 YNFKEQ. In DNA, the CDR3 is TGTGCCAGCAGCCAAGGGACTACCTACGAGCAGTACTTC. Amino acid sequence: CASSQGTTYEQYF.

The chain employs TRBV29-1 and TRBJ2-7; D is unclear. Trimming took off 4 bases at V and 0 bases at J, with 10 bases between the two ends. Germline CDR1 is SQVTM and CDR2 is ANQGSEA. The CDR3 runs 13 residues. The CDR3 sequence is CSVVRPLSYEQYF. The CDR3 DNA sequence: TGCAGCGTTGTTAGACCGCTCTCCTACGAGCAGTACTTC.

The chain joins TRBV9 to TRBJ1-1; 7 bases match TRBD1. CDR1 SGDLS and CDR2 YYNGEE come from the germline V gene. V dropped 0 bases and J dropped 3; count of bases not matched to a gene: 2. CDR3 size: 14 residues. The CDR3 nucleotides read TGTGCCAGCAGCGTAGTAGGGGGCTACACTGAAGCTTTCTTT. It yields the protein CASSVVGGYTEAFF.

The chain couples TRBV3-1 to TRBJ2-1, with D possibly matching TRBD2 (6 bases). CDR3 length equals 17 residues. Trimming shortened V by 3 bases and J by 1 base, and 16 bases separated the two germline ends. The germline V gene has CDR1 LGHDT and CDR2 YNNKEL (reference sequence). The CDR3 DNA sequence: TGTGCCAGCAGCCAGCGGGGCCAACAGAGGTCCTACAATGAGCAGTTCTTC. Its protein is CASSQRGQQRSYNEQFF.

The chain joins TRBV5-1 to TRBJ2-7; 12 bases are a match to TRBD1. Germline V CDR1 and CDR2: SGHRS, YFSETQ. There are 16 residues in the CDR3. J gave up 3 bases and V 4 bases, and 8 bases lay outside the gene matches. CDR3 protein: CASSLGQGAFGYEQYF. DNA for the CDR3: TGCGCCAGCAGCCTGGGACAGGGGGCGTTCGGCTACGAGCAGTACTTC.

V and J are TRBV5-1 and TRBJ2-7, with 7 nucleotides matching TRBD2. Germline V gives CDR1 SGHRS, CDR2 YFSETQ. The junction had 10 bases not matched to a gene; V was cut back by 4 bases and J by 6 bases. The CDR3 runs 14 residues. The CDR3 spells CASSQRTSMGEQYF. DNA for the CDR3: TGCGCCAGCAGCCAAAGGACTAGTATGGGCGAGCAGTACTTC.